This TCR beta chain was recovered during a study of PD-L1 blockade in urothelial cancer. Described time point: peripheral blood 6 weeks after treatment start. Germline-derived CDR1 and CDR2 are SGHTS and YDEGEE. The ends lost 2 bases at V and 7 bases at J; junction bases unmatched: 9. This CDR3 is 16 amino acids long. Sequenced by immunoSEQ multiplex PCR; TCRdb stores in-frame clones only, minus some. The data show more than 60,000 clones, around nine tenths seen once. This material consisted of PBMCs, taken around atezolizumab (anti-PD-L1) treatment. The source of this sequence is a man in his sixties with urothelial cancer. V is TRBV5-8 and J is TRBJ2-3, with TRBD2 identical over 11 bases. CDR3 sequence: CASSFPGTSGFNTQYF. CDR3 sequence (DNA): TGTGCCAGCAGCTTCCCCGGGACTAGCGGTTTTAATACGCAGTATTTT. Full variable domain (remainder filled in from reference TRBV5-8 and TRBJ2-3): EAGVTQSPTHLIKTRGQQATLRCSPISGHTSVYWYQQALGLGLQFLLWYDEGEERNRGNFPPRFSGRQFPNYSSELNVNALELEDSALYLCASSFPGTSGFNTQYFGPGTRLTVL.